Each of the 5 T cell receptor beta chains below was sequenced from the same sample in a study of long-term antiretroviral therapy in people with HIV. Researchers ran immunoSEQ v3.0 at survey level. Repertoires were generated with immunoSEQ multiplex PCR, while TCRdb's copy carries only in-frame clones and drops some. The data contain about 25,000 clones, over 85% of them seen just once; the ten biggest clones take up 7% to 10%. Sequenced material: unsorted PBMCs, taken 7.6 years after starting antiretroviral therapy. These receptors all stem from a middle-aged woman with HIV.

This chain joins TRBV11-2 and TRBJ2-1; 8 bases are shared with TRBD1. V lost 1 base to trimming and J lost 8 bases; unmatched junction nucleotides: 4. The CDR3 is made up of 14 amino acids. CDR1 SGHAT and CDR2 FQNNGV come from the germline V gene. Here the CDR3 DNA reads TGTGCCAGCAGCTTAGGATCAGGGGGCTATGAGCAGTTCTTC. Translated: CASSLGSGGYEQFF.

The chain combines TRBV18 with TRBJ2-2; 9 bases line up with TRBD1. The V gene end was trimmed by 3 bases and the J gene end by 4 bases; junction bases not matched to a gene: 9. This CDR3 region has 17 residues. Per the germline V gene, CDR1 is KGHSH and CDR2 is LQKENI. As DNA, the CDR3 is TGTGCCAGCTCACCGGGACAGGGATTCGGGGGCACCGGGGAGCTGTTTTTT. Amino acids: CASSPGQGFGGTGELFF.

V gene TRBV6-6 combines with J gene TRBJ1-1; no definite D call. Germline V gene lookup returns CDR1 MNHNY and CDR2 SVGAGI (reference sequence). Trimming pared 1 base from V and 2 bases from J, leaving 5 bases between. The CDR3 has 13 residues. Written as DNA, the CDR3 is TGTGCCAGCAGTTACTTGAGCAACACTGAAGCTTTCTTT. Translated, it gives CASSYLSNTEAFF.

V gene TRBV6-6 combines with J gene TRBJ1-3; D not certain. The CDR3 runs 14 residues. CDR1 and CDR2 (germline): MNHNY, SVGAGI (reference sequence). Between the trimmed V and J ends, which lost 4 bases and 1 base, there was a span of 8 bases. The CDR3 spells CASSFGSSGNTIYF. In DNA form, the CDR3 reads TGTGCCAGCAGTTTCGGGTCGTCTGGAAACACCATATATTTT.

This chain uses TRBV2 with TRBJ2-5; D is uncertain. Germline loops: CDR1 SNHLY, CDR2 FYNNEI. V shed 0 bases and J shed 3 bases, with 5 bases lying between them. This CDR3 region has 13 residues. CDR3 bases: TGTGCCAGCAGTGAAGCGTCGAAAGAGACCCAGTACTTC. It is translated as CASSEASKETQYF.